The rows below give T cell receptor beta chains drawn from one sample of a study of Ad26.COV2.S vaccination and SARS-CoV-2 variants. Assay: immunoSEQ multiplex PCR; the TCRdb copy retains only in-frame clones and omits some. The sample has about 350,000 clones, about 85% seen once; the top ten hold roughly 3.1%. The sequencing here drew on peripheral blood, taken in a trial of Ad26.COV2.S vaccine versus placebo. These receptors all stem from a person between 18 and 65 years old who received the Ad26.COV2.S COVID-19 vaccine or a placebo. CDR3s include the opening cysteine and the closing phenylalanine or tryptophan. D genes are given only for firm matches.

CDR3 length,J gene,V gene,D gene,CDR3 protein,CDR3 DNA
17,TRBJ2-3,TRBV13,TRBD2,CASSGTSGAPSTDTQYF,TGTGCCAGCAGCGGGACTAGCGGGGCCCCTAGCACAGATACGCAGTATTTT
16,TRBJ2-7,TRBV19,TRBD1,CASSRTGGMGSYEQYF,TGTGCCAGTAGTCGGACAGGGGGCATGGGGTCCTACGAGCAGTACTTC
18,TRBJ2-3,TRBV7-9,TRBD2,CASSLVLLLAGGTDTQYF,TGTGCCAGCAGCTTAGTCCTCTTACTAGCGGGGGGGACAGATACGCAGTATTTT
15,TRBJ2-1,TRBV6-5,TRBD2,CASIRSAGGPNEQFF,TGTGCCAGCATCAGGTCGGCGGGGGGGCCCAATGAGCAGTTCTTC
15,TRBJ2-2,TRBV5-4,.,CASSLDRVYTGELFF,TGTGCCAGCAGCTTGGATAGGGTATACACCGGGGAGCTGTTTTTT
15,TRBJ2-3,TRBV9,TRBD2,CASSSLADFLDTQYF,TGTGCCAGCAGCTCACTAGCGGACTTTTTAGATACGCAGTATTTT
12,TRBJ2-1,TRBV28,.,CASSLEGTEQFF,TGTGCCAGCAGTTTAGAGGGGACAGAGCAGTTCTTC
11,TRBJ1-2,TRBV3-1/TRBV3-2,.,CASSQEEGYTF,TGTGCCAGCAGCCAAGAAGAAGGCTACACCTTC
13,TRBJ2-7,TRBV6-5,.,CASSYLGPYEQYF,TGTGCCAGCAGTTACTTGGGGCCCTACGAGCAGTACTTC
14,TRBJ1-2,TRBV18,TRBD1,CASSGGQRDYGYTF,TGTGCCAGCTCAGGGGGACAGAGAGACTATGGCTACACCTTC
14,TRBJ1-1,TRBV10-3,.,CAIRAQILNTEAFF,TGTGCCATCAGGGCTCAGATCTTGAACACTGAAGCTTTCTTT
14,TRBJ1-3,TRBV5-4,.,CASSRGTVGNTIYF,TGTGCCAGCAGCAGGGGGACGGTTGGAAACACCATATATTTT
16,TRBJ1-2,TRBV6-5,TRBD1,CASSYPAGQDSGGYTF,TGTGCCAGCAGTTACCCTGCCGGACAGGACTCGGGTGGCTACACCTTC
15,TRBJ1-5,TRBV19,TRBD1,CASIRTGASNQPQHF,TGTGCCAGTATCCGGACAGGGGCTAGCAATCAGCCCCAGCATTTT
15,TRBJ2-5,TRBV9,TRBD2,CASSETSGYVETQYF,TGTGCCAGCAGCGAGACTAGCGGCTACGTAGAGACCCAGTACTTC
16,TRBJ2-2,TRBV9,TRBD1,CASSVEDRVFAGELFF,TGTGCCAGCAGCGTAGAAGACAGGGTATTCGCCGGGGAGCTGTTTTTT
15,TRBJ2-7,TRBV24-1,.,CATSGGTGSTYEQYF,TGTGCCACCAGTGGAGGCACAGGATCTACCTACGAGCAGTACTTC
13,TRBJ2-5,TRBV7-2,.,CASSADWSKTQYF,TGTGCCAGCAGCGCGGACTGGAGTAAGACCCAGTACTTC
13,TRBJ1-1,TRBV5-1,.,CASSSNMNTEAFF,TGCGCCAGCAGCTCGAATATGAACACTGAAGCTTTCTTT
12,TRBJ1-6,TRBV12-3/TRBV12-4,.,CASSTGFSPLHF,TGTGCCAGCAGTACAGGGTTTTCACCCCTCCACTTT
13,TRBJ1-2,TRBV9,.,CASSVADNYGYTF,TGTGCCAGCAGCGTAGCCGATAACTATGGCTACACCTTC